This TCR beta chain was profiled in a study of blood T cell repertoires in COVID-19. For the study at large: The samples span acute and convalescent COVID-19 from the United States, Italy and Spain. The cDNA or gDNA used as material had been derived from T cells, B-cell-depleted T cells, or PBMCs.

V shed 1 base and J 4 bases; nucleotides not matched to a gene: 3. This CDR3 has 14 amino acids. Germline V lookup: CDR1 LNHDA, CDR2 SQIVND (reference sequence). In the original analysis: Amplification with reference gene primers provided the estimates of nucleated cell counts. Sequenced by immunoSEQ multiplex PCR; TCRdb stores in-frame clones only, minus some. V and J calls and clone size follow that table, whereas D and trimming were derived from the DNA. This table has approximately 100,000 clones, about 90% appearing once. This clone appeared a single time. The TCR comes from a human donor in a cohort sampled during active COVID-19. The genes are TRBV19 and TRBJ2-5; 7 bases align to TRBD2. The specimen sequenced was peripheral blood. The CDR3 DNA reads as TGTGCCAGTAGTATAGCGGCTAGCGGAGAGACCCAGTACTTC. Its translation is CASSIAASGETQYF.